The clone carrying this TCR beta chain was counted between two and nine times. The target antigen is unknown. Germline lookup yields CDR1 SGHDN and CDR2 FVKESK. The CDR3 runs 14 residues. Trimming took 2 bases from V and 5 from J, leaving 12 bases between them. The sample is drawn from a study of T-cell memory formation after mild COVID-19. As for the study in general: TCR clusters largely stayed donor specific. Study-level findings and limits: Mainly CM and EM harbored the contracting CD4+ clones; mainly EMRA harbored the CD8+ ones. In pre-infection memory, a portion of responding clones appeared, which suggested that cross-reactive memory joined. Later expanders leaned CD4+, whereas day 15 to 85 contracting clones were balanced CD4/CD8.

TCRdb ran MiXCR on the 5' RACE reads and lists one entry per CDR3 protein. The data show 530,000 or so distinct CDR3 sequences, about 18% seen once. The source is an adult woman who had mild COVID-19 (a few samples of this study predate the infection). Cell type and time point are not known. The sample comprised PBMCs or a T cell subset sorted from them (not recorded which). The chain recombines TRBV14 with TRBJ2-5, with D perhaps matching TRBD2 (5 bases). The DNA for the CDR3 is TGTGCCAGCAGCCAAAGCACGGGGTGGGAGACCCAGTACTTC. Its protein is CASSQSTGWETQYF.